The entry below describes one T cell receptor (beta chain). Authors' methods: Amplifying reference gene primers gave estimates of nucleated cell counts. TCRdb keeps only in-frame clones here, not all; method: immunoSEQ multiplex PCR. The V and J calls and clone size are taken from that table; D and trimming were inferred from the DNA. The table includes about 130,000 clones, about 80% detected once. The data are from a study of blood T cell repertoires in COVID-19. On the study more broadly: Italy, Spain and the United States were the sources of the convalescent and acute COVID-19 samples. In each case, the material was cDNA or gDNA derived from T cells, B-cell-depleted T cells, or PBMCs.

Sequenced: peripheral blood. The TCR comes from a man aged 55 to 70 with acute or convalescent COVID-19.

CDR3: CASSEDLGTGHYGYTF. CDR3 DNA sequence: TGTGCCAGCAGTGAAGACTTAGGGACAGGCCACTATGGCTACACCTTC. The rearrangement uses TRBV2 and TRBJ1-2; TRBD1 matches 8 bases. CDR1 and CDR2 (germline): SNHLY, FYNNEI. The CDR3 is 16 amino acids. Losses at the gene ends were 1 base for V and 3 bases for J; bases not matched to a gene: 7.